The rows below give T cell receptor beta chains drawn from one sample of a study of blood T cell repertoires in COVID-19. TCRdb's copy holds only in-frame clones and misses some; the assay was immunoSEQ multiplex PCR. The sample includes approximately 250,000 clones, 88% of them seen just once. The material sequenced was PBMCs or T cells enriched from blood (not recorded which). All receptors derive from a woman aged 55 to 70 in a cohort exposed to, infected with or recovered from COVID-19 (not recorded which). CDR3s include the opening cysteine and the closing phenylalanine or tryptophan. D genes are given only for firm matches. Where a row states a size, it is once, few, many or the class of an expanded clone; other rows omit it.

D gene: TRBD1
V gene: TRBV19
J gene: TRBJ2-7
clone size: few
CDR3 DNA: TGTGCCAGTAGTCTGCCGGGACAGGGCCACTACGAGCAGTACTTC
CDR3 protein: CASSLPGQGHYEQYF

D gene: TRBD2
V gene: TRBV6-2/TRBV6-3
J gene: TRBJ2-5
clone size: NA
CDR3 DNA: TGTGCCAGCAGCCCGATCGGGACTAGCGTTGAAGAGACCCAGTACTTC
CDR3 protein: CASSPIGTSVEETQYF

D gene: NA
V gene: TRBV10-3
J gene: TRBJ1-1
clone size: NA
CDR3 DNA: TGTGCCATCAGTGAGTCTTCGGGGTCGGGGACTGAAGCTTTCTTT
CDR3 protein: CAISESSGSGTEAFF

D gene: NA
V gene: TRBV7-2
J gene: TRBJ2-3
clone size: NA
CDR3 DNA: TGTGCCAGCAGCTCGGGGTTCGGGGCAGATACGCAGTATTTT
CDR3 protein: CASSSGFGADTQYF

D gene: TRBD2
V gene: TRBV28
J gene: TRBJ2-5
clone size: NA
CDR3 DNA: TGTGCCAGCCTCACTAGCGGCGAGACCCAGTACTTC
CDR3 protein: CASLTSGETQYF

D gene: NA
V gene: TRBV9
J gene: TRBJ2-5
clone size: NA
CDR3 DNA: TGTGCCAGCAACCTAGAGAGAACGCGGGAAGAGACCCAGTACTTC
CDR3 protein: CASNLERTREETQYF

D gene: TRBD2
V gene: TRBV24-1
J gene: TRBJ2-1
clone size: NA
CDR3 DNA: TGTGCCACCGGTCCCGGGACTAGCGGGAGTAGGGAGCAGTTCTTC
CDR3 protein: CATGPGTSGSREQFF

D gene: TRBD1
V gene: TRBV5-4
J gene: TRBJ2-3
clone size: NA
CDR3 DNA: TGTGCCAGCAGCTTGGGGGACAGGAGCACAGATACGCAGTATTTT
CDR3 protein: CASSLGDRSTDTQYF

D gene: NA
V gene: TRBV28
J gene: TRBJ2-3
clone size: NA
CDR3 DNA: TGTGCCAGCAGCACCGCGAGTAGCGGCACAGATACGCAGTATTTT
CDR3 protein: CASSTASSGTDTQYF

D gene: NA
V gene: TRBV29-1
J gene: TRBJ2-5
clone size: few
CDR3 DNA: TGCAGCGCCTCCGTGGGGGGTGAGACCCAGTACTTC
CDR3 protein: CSASVGGETQYF

D gene: TRBD2
V gene: TRBV5-4
J gene: TRBJ2-7
clone size: NA
CDR3 DNA: TGTGCCAGCAGCCAGACTAGCGGTCACGAGCAGTACTTC
CDR3 protein: CASSQTSGHEQYF

D gene: NA
V gene: TRBV9
J gene: TRBJ1-2
clone size: NA
CDR3 DNA: TGTGCCAGCAGTGGCCGGGGGGTTAACTATGGCTACACCTTC
CDR3 protein: CASSGRGVNYGYTF

D gene: NA
V gene: TRBV3-1/TRBV3-2
J gene: TRBJ2-3
clone size: NA
CDR3 DNA: TGTGCCAGCAGCCAGGGACTTCTGAGCACAGATACGCAGTATTTT
CDR3 protein: CASSQGLLSTDTQYF

D gene: TRBD1
V gene: TRBV7-9
J gene: TRBJ1-6
clone size: NA
CDR3 DNA: TGTGCCAGCAGCCCGACAGGGCGCGATTCACCCCTCCACTTT
CDR3 protein: CASSPTGRDSPLHF

D gene: NA
V gene: TRBV2
J gene: TRBJ1-6
clone size: NA
CDR3 DNA: TGTGCCAGCAGTGAACAGGGGCATAACTATAATTCACCCCTCCACTTT
CDR3 protein: CASSEQGHNYNSPLHF

D gene: NA
V gene: TRBV5-1
J gene: TRBJ2-2
clone size: NA
CDR3 DNA: TGCGCCAGCAGCTTGGGAGGAACGAACACCGGGGAGCTGTTTTTT
CDR3 protein: CASSLGGTNTGELFF

D gene: TRBD2
V gene: TRBV5-1
J gene: TRBJ2-5
clone size: once
CDR3 DNA: TGCGCCAGCAGCCCGGGACTAGCGGCACAAGAGACCCAGTACTTC
CDR3 protein: CASSPGLAAQETQYF

D gene: NA
V gene: TRBV11-2
J gene: TRBJ2-7
clone size: NA
CDR3 DNA: TGTGCCAGCAGCTCTAACCCTCAAACCAGAGCGAGCTTC
CDR3 protein: CASSSNPQTRASF

D gene: TRBD1
V gene: TRBV4-3
J gene: TRBJ2-7
clone size: NA
CDR3 DNA: TGCGCCAGCAGCCAGGACACGACAGGGGCCGAGCAGTACTTC
CDR3 protein: CASSQDTTGAEQYF

D gene: NA
V gene: TRBV5-3
J gene: TRBJ2-7
clone size: NA
CDR3 DNA: TGTGCCAGATTTGGATCCCCCGACAGAGGAAATTACGAGCAGTACTTC
CDR3 protein: CARFGSPDRGNYEQYF

D gene: NA
V gene: TRBV6-2/TRBV6-3
J gene: TRBJ1-2
clone size: NA
CDR3 DNA: TGTGCCAGCAGTATCGGAGTTGGCTACACCTTC
CDR3 protein: CASSIGVGYTF

D gene: TRBD2
V gene: TRBV3-1/TRBV3-2
J gene: TRBJ2-3
clone size: NA
CDR3 DNA: TGTGCCAGCAGCCAGCGGGGAGCGGGAGTTGGAACAGATACGCAGTATTTT
CDR3 protein: CASSQRGAGVGTDTQYF

D gene: NA
V gene: TRBV7-2
J gene: TRBJ2-5
clone size: NA
CDR3 DNA: TGTGCCAGCAGCCGTACTACGGGAGCTCGAGAGACCCAGTACTTC
CDR3 protein: CASSRTTGARETQYF

D gene: TRBD1
V gene: TRBV30
J gene: TRBJ2-1
clone size: NA
CDR3 DNA: TGTGCCTGGAGCGTCGGACAGGCAAACAATGAGCAGTTCTTC
CDR3 protein: CAWSVGQANNEQFF

D gene: TRBD1
V gene: TRBV29-1
J gene: TRBJ1-1
clone size: NA
CDR3 DNA: TGCAGCGGGGACAGGAACACTGAAGCTTTCTTT
CDR3 protein: CSGDRNTEAFF

D gene: NA
V gene: TRBV27
J gene: TRBJ1-5
clone size: NA
CDR3 DNA: TGTGCCAGCAGTCCCAGACCCCTAGGGGCCCAGCATTTT
CDR3 protein: CASSPRPLGAQHF

D gene: TRBD2
V gene: TRBV12-3/TRBV12-4
J gene: TRBJ2-1
clone size: NA
CDR3 DNA: TGTGCCAGCAGTCCTCCGGGACTAGCTCCCTTCTTC
CDR3 protein: CASSPPGLAPFF

D gene: TRBD1
V gene: TRBV19
J gene: TRBJ1-2
clone size: NA
CDR3 DNA: TGTGCCAGTTCGATTTCCGGGACAGCCGTCAACTATGGCTACACCTTC
CDR3 protein: CASSISGTAVNYGYTF

D gene: TRBD2
V gene: TRBV7-2
J gene: TRBJ2-2
clone size: few
CDR3 DNA: TGTGCCAGCAGCGGCGGACTAGTCGGGGCCGGGGAGCTGTTTTTT
CDR3 protein: CASSGGLVGAGELFF

D gene: TRBD2
V gene: TRBV3-1/TRBV3-2
J gene: TRBJ2-3
clone size: once
CDR3 DNA: TGTGCCAGTTGCGAAGCGGGAGGAGGCACAGATACGCAGTATTTT
CDR3 protein: CASCEAGGGTDTQYF

D gene: NA
V gene: TRBV15
J gene: TRBJ2-2
clone size: NA
CDR3 DNA: TGTGCCACCAGCCCGGGGTTGAGCGGTGGCGGGGAGCTGTTTTTT
CDR3 protein: CATSPGLSGGGELFF

D gene: TRBD2
V gene: TRBV7-2
J gene: TRBJ2-1
clone size: NA
CDR3 DNA: TGTGCCAGCAGCTCTCTTAGCGGGGACTACAATGAGCAGTTCTTC
CDR3 protein: CASSSLSGDYNEQFF

D gene: NA
V gene: TRBV13
J gene: TRBJ1-3
clone size: NA
CDR3 DNA: TGTGCCACCTCTAACAGGGACCTGGACGGCACCATATATTTT
CDR3 protein: CATSNRDLDGTIYF

D gene: NA
V gene: TRBV6-6
J gene: TRBJ2-7
clone size: NA
CDR3 DNA: TGTGCCAGCAGTTACTCGATCGTACAGGGCGGGTACGAGCAGTACTTC
CDR3 protein: CASSYSIVQGGYEQYF

D gene: TRBD2
V gene: TRBV28
J gene: TRBJ2-5
clone size: once
CDR3 DNA: TGTGCCAGCAGCCCGGGGGGAGGAGAGACCCAGTACTTC
CDR3 protein: CASSPGGGETQYF